This T cell receptor beta chain was recovered during a study of T cell repertoires in cytomegalovirus infection. Overall study: Public TCR beta signatures provided an indication of both CMV infection and a matching HLA type.

Using its own MiXCR run on the reads, TCRdb lists one record per CDR3 protein. This sample has 640,000 or so distinct CDR3 sequences; approximately 33% occur once, and the top ten carry 15% to 20%. This clonotype turned up a few times. Its antigen is not known. Here the sequenced sample was cultured PBMCs, taken from culture after CMV antigen stimulation. This sequence originates from a human donor in good health (CMV status not recorded). Some clones in this sample may be carry-over from other donors' samples.

CDR3 DNA sequence: TGCAGCGTGATCCTGAGGACTGAAGCTTTCTTT. Protein product: CSVILRTEAFF. This chain uses TRBV29-1 with TRBJ1-1; D unresolved. The CDR3 consists of 11 residues. The ends were cut back, 6 bases at V and 5 bases at J, with 10 bases in the middle. The V gene's germline CDR1 is SQVTM and CDR2 ANQGSEA.